Detailed here is one TCR beta chain. What it recognizes is unknown. Germline assignment: CDR1 MDHEN and CDR2 SYDVKM. The CDR3 is made up of 14 amino acids. Unmatched junction bases numbered 1, after V lost 3 bases and J lost 2 bases. This sample stems from a study of shared clonotypes between healthy human individuals. In the study overall: Donors had three CD4 naive, three CD4 memory, two CD8 naive and one CD8 memory plate apiece.

In the study's own analysis: Filtering differed because ImmunoSEQ produced junction-only sequences that carried no quality scores. This table comes from immunoSEQ multiplex PCR, and its TCRdb copy is limited to in-frame clones, with some not included. V and J calls and clone size are those listed in that table; D and trimming were worked out from the DNA. This table has about 2.1 million clones, just under 95% appearing once. The study, taken as a whole, reports: Among donors, the sharing of clonotypes was expected to be influenced by sequencing depth.

Naivety among CD8 cells was defined by CD45RO negativity and positive CCR7 selection, thereby excluding terminally differentiated effector memory CD45RA+ cells. The donors, healthy adults who were HIV-negative, had experienced no recent acute infections or vaccinations. The sequenced sample consisted of naive CD8+ T cells from PBMCs. V usage is TRBV28 and J usage is TRBJ2-1; TRBD2 agrees at 7 bases. This TCR came from a man in his late teens or twenties in good health. Some clones in this sample may be carry-over from other donors' samples. The CDR3 DNA is TGTGCCAGCAGTTTTGGGGGGGCCTACAATGAGCAGTTCTTC. It yields the protein CASSFGGAYNEQFF.